Below are 20 T cell receptor beta chains sequenced from a single sample in a study of T cell changes during pregnancy in multiple sclerosis. The assay was immunoSEQ multiplex PCR, and TCRdb's table has in-frame clones only and misses some. This sample yields around 92,000 clones, of which about 93% are seen a single time; 4.3% belongs to the top ten. Sequencing used peripheral blood, obtained in the first trimester of pregnancy. These receptors all come from a female donor with multiple sclerosis, enrolled in a pregnancy study.

This clone was detected once. This sequence joins TRBV13 and TRBJ1-5; D not certain. CDR3 length: 15 amino acids. CDR1 is PRHDT, CDR2 FYEKMQ, per germline (reference sequence). V was cut by 0 bases and J by 0 bases, with 6 bases left in between. In DNA, the CDR3 is TGTGCCAGCAGCTTAGGCCGGTATAGCAATCAGCCCCAGCATTTT. Translation gives CASSLGRYSNQPQHF.

The rearrangement uses TRBV10-3 and TRBJ2-1, with 13 nucleotides matching TRBD2. V shed 6 bases, J shed 5 bases, and the junction held 16 bases outside the gene matches. Germline values: CDR1 ENHRY, CDR2 SYGVKD. The CDR3 covers 19 residues. The chain's CDR3 is CAIRLTSGGALKGDNEQFF. CDR3 nucleotides: TGTGCCATCAGGCTAACTAGCGGGGGGGCCCTGAAGGGGGACAATGAGCAGTTCTTC.

The gene calls are TRBV25-1 and TRBJ2-7; TRBD2 might be the D (6 bases). V lost 8 bases, J lost 3 bases, and 14 bases lay in between. In germline, CDR1 is MGHDK, CDR2 SYGVNS. CDR3 size: 13 residues. DNA for the CDR3: TGTGCCAGCCTAGGGACTCCCCACTACGAGCAGTACTTC. Protein product: CASLGTPHYEQYF.

V gene TRBV30 combines with J gene TRBJ1-1; D is undetermined. This CDR3 contains 14 residues. From germline, CDR1 is GTSNPN and CDR2 SVGIG (reference sequence). Trimming removed 0 bases at V and 4 bases at J, with 12 bases between. The CDR3 sequence: CAWSVLHLSTEAFF. The CDR3 DNA sequence: TGTGCCTGGAGTGTACTACACCTGAGCACTGAAGCTTTCTTT.

The chain couples TRBV4-1 to TRBJ2-5; 7 bases map to TRBD1. The CDR3 is 14 amino acids. Germline CDR1 reads MGHRA; CDR2 reads YSYEKL. V shed 1 base and J 2 bases; nucleotides not matched to a gene: 1. For the CDR3, the DNA is TGCGCCAGCAGCCAAGGGGGACAGCAAGAGACCCAGTACTTC. Protein: CASSQGGQQETQYF.

This chain links TRBV5-1 with TRBJ2-3, with 10 bases fitting TRBD2. CDR1 SGHRS and CDR2 YFSETQ come from the germline V gene. The CDR3 has 15 residues. With V trimmed by 4 bases and J by 1 base, 3 bases remained unmatched. For the CDR3, the DNA is TGCGCCAGCAGCCCTGGACTAGCGGGCACAGATACGCAGTATTTT. Its protein is CASSPGLAGTDTQYF. The entire variable domain, with the rest obtained from reference TRBV5-1 and TRBJ2-3, is as follows: KAGVTQTPRYLIKTRGQQVTLSCSPISGHRSVSWYQQTPGQGLQFLFEYFSETQRNKGNFPGRFSGRQFSNSRSEMNVSTLELGDSALYLCASSPGLAGTDTQYFGPGTRLTVL.

The chain recombines TRBV7-3 with TRBJ2-5; no firm D call. This CDR3 is 13 amino acids long. The V end lost 3 bases, the J end lost 5 bases, and 10 bases lay between the germline ends. Germline V gene sequence: CDR1 SGHTA, CDR2 FQGTGA. The CDR3 sequence: CASSLGTEETQYF. DNA for the CDR3: TGTGCCAGCAGCTTGGGTACGGAGGAGACCCAGTACTTC.

The chain carries TRBV6-6 and TRBJ2-3, with 10 bases aligning to TRBD2. CDR3 size: 16 residues. V was pared by 2 bases and J by 2 bases, with 4 bases of the junction left unmatched. CDR1 is MNHNY, CDR2 SVGAGI, per germline (reference sequence). CDR3 loop: CASSYGSGGSTDTQYF. DNA for the CDR3: TGTGCCAGCAGTTACGGTAGCGGGGGGTCCACAGATACGCAGTATTTT.

The genes are TRBV11-2 and TRBJ2-3, with D tentatively TRBD1 (5 bases). Trimming removed 1 base from V and 11 bases from J, with 7 bases in between. The CDR3 covers 11 residues. Germline assignment: CDR1 SGHAT and CDR2 FQNNGV. The CDR3 region is CASSLGGGQYF. The CDR3 coding sequence is TGTGCCAGCAGCTTAGGGGGCGGGCAGTATTTT.

CDR3 in DNA: TGTGCCAGCAGTGAGGTGACAGGGGCCAAACTGTTTTTT. Its translation: CASSEVTGAKLFF. The gene calls are TRBV2 and TRBJ1-4, with 8 bases lining up with TRBD1. CDR1 and CDR2 (germline): SNHLY, FYNNEI. With V trimmed by 3 bases and J by 11 bases, 5 bases remained unmatched. This CDR3 region has 13 residues.

This clone has just one count. CDR3 bases: TGTGCCAGCAGTTACTCGCGACAGGGCTACGAGCAGTACTTC. As protein: CASSYSRQGYEQYF. The chain carries TRBV6-6 and TRBJ2-7, with TRBD1 matching over 7 bases. The CDR3 runs 14 residues. V lost 0 bases to trimming and J lost 3 bases; unmatched junction nucleotides: 2. In germline, CDR1 is MNHNY, CDR2 SVGAGI (reference sequence).

This rearrangement joins TRBV10-3 to TRBJ1-4, with unresolved D. Germline V CDR1 and CDR2: ENHRY, SYGVKD. V lost 4 bases, J lost 9 bases, and 15 bases lay in between. This CDR3 contains 14 residues. The CDR3 DNA reads TGTGCCATCAGTGGCGAACCCGAGGGTAAAAAACTGTTTTTT. This translates into CAISGEPEGKKLFF.

The rearrangement joins TRBV19 to TRBJ2-3; the D gene is possibly TRBD2 (5 bases). The CDR3 consists of 12 residues. Germline V gives CDR1 LNHDA, CDR2 SQIVND (reference sequence). With 4 bases removed from V and 3 bases from J, the gap between germline ends came to 5 bases. The CDR3, as DNA: TGTGCCAGTAGTAGGACTACAGATACGCAGTATTTT. Protein sequence: CASSRTTDTQYF.

V is TRBV28 and J is TRBJ2-1; tentative D call: TRBD1 (5 bases). Germline V gene sequence: CDR1 MDHEN, CDR2 SYDVKM. The CDR3 loop spans 18 amino acids. The V and J ends lost 2 bases and 0 bases respectively, with 17 bases between them. The CDR3 is CASSLNRWTNRSYNEQFF. The CDR3 DNA sequence: TGTGCCAGCAGTTTAAATAGGTGGACAAACCGCTCCTACAATGAGCAGTTCTTC.

This clone came up once. The chain combines TRBV5-1 with TRBJ1-2, with D possibly matching TRBD1 (6 bases). Germline CDR1 and CDR2: SGHRS and YFSETQ. V lost 5 bases, J lost 0 bases, and 14 bases lay in between. This CDR3 is 15 amino acids long. This CDR3 is CASRTGQTSNYGYTF. Here the CDR3 DNA reads TGCGCCAGCAGAACCGGACAGACATCTAACTATGGCTACACCTTC.

The rearrangement joins TRBV7-2 to TRBJ2-1, with D perhaps TRBD1 (6 bases). The CDR3 spans 14 residues. The germline gives CDR1 SGHTA, CDR2 FQGNSA. V lost 5 bases and J 8 bases, leaving 16 bases between the germline ends. The CDR3 spells CASSLAGVHHEQFF. The CDR3 nucleotides read TGTGCCAGCAGCCTTGCAGGGGTCCACCATGAGCAGTTCTTC.

In DNA, the CDR3 is TGCGCCAGCAGCCAAGATCGTATGGAGGCTATAGCCAAAAACATTCAGTACTTC. Protein: CASSQDRMEAIAKNIQYF. J is TRBJ2-4 and V is TRBV4-1; perhaps TRBD2 as D (5 bases). Deletions cut 0 bases from V and 0 bases from J, with 15 bases between. This CDR3 has 18 residues. The germline gives CDR1 MGHRA, CDR2 YSYEKL.

In DNA, the CDR3 is TGTGCCAGCAGTGAAGTTCGAGCCGGGGAGCTGTTTTTT. It translates to CASSEVRAGELFF. The V and J genes are TRBV6-1 and TRBJ2-2; D ambiguous. CDR3 length equals 13 residues. Between the trimmed V and J ends, which lost 1 base and 6 bases, there was a span of 6 bases. Germline CDR1 MNHNS, CDR2 SASEGT.

V usage is TRBV14 and J usage is TRBJ1-4, with D perhaps TRBD1 (5 bases). Germline loops: CDR1 SGHDN, CDR2 FVKESK. Deletions cut 0 bases from V and 10 bases from J, with 15 bases between. There are 15 residues in the CDR3. The CDR3 here is CASSQDGQLLGKLFF. The DNA of the CDR3 is TGTGCCAGCAGCCAAGATGGACAACTGCTCGGAAAACTGTTTTTT. Full variable domain (remainder filled in from reference TRBV14 and TRBJ1-4): EAGVTQFPSHSVIEKGQTVTLRCDPISGHDNLYWYRRVMGKEIKFLLHFVKESKQDESGMPNNRFLAERTGGTYSTLKVQPAELEDSGVYFCASSQDGQLLGKLFFGSGTQLSVL.

This clone was recorded once. The CDR3 coding sequence is TGTGCCAGCAGCAAAGCTCAGGTCTTAACCACTGAAGCTTTCTTT. It codes for CASSKAQVLTTEAFF. The rearrangement joins TRBV21-1 to TRBJ1-1; the listed D gene, TRBD1, was not tested against the DNA. TRBV21-1 is a pseudogene segment. The CDR3 is 15 residues long.